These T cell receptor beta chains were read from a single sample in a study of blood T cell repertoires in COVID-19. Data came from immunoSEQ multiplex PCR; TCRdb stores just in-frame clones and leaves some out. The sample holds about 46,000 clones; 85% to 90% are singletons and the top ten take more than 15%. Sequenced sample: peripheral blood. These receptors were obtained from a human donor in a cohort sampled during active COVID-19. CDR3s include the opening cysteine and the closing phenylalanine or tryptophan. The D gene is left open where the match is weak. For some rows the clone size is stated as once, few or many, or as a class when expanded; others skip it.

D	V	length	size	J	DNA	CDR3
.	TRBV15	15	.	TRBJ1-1	TGTGCCACCAGCCCCCCCATAGGGGAGAACACTGAAGCTTTCTTT	CATSPPIGENTEAFF
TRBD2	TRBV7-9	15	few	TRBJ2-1	TGTGCCAGCAGCAACGGGGGGGCCACCTACAATGAGCAGTTCTTC	CASSNGGATYNEQFF
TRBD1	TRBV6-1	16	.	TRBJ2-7	TGTGCCAGCAGTGAAAAGGGGACAGGGAAATCCTACGAGCAGTACTTC	CASSEKGTGKSYEQYF
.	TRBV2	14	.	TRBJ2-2	TGTGCCAGCAGTGACAGGGGAGGGACCGGGGAGCTGTTTTTT	CASSDRGGTGELFF
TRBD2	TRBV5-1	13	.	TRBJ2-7	TGCGCCAGCAGCTACCTAGGACTAGACGCTCAGTACTTC	CASSYLGLDAQYF
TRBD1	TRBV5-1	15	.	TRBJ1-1	TGCGCCAGCAGCGCATCCGGGACAGCGAACACTGAAGCTTTCTTT	CASSASGTANTEAFF
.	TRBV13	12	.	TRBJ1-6	TGTGCCAGCACAGGGGTTAATTCACCCCTCCACTTT	CASTGVNSPLHF
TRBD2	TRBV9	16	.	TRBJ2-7	TGTGCCAGCAGCGTAGGGGGTAGCGGGAGCTCCTACGAGCAGTACTTC	CASSVGGSGSSYEQYF
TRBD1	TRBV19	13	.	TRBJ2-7	TGTGCCAGCGCGGACAGGGGATCCTACGAGCAGTACTTC	CASADRGSYEQYF
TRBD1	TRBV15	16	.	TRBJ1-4	TGTGCCACCAGCCCGGACACAGGGGGGACTAATGAAAAACTGTTTTTT	CATSPDTGGTNEKLFF
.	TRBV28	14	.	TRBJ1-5	TGTGCCAGCAGACTAAGGCAGAATGCGCAGCCCCAGCATTTT	CASRLRQNAQPQHF
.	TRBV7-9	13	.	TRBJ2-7	TGTGCCAGCAGCCAGGACAGCTCCTACGAGCAGTACTTC	CASSQDSSYEQYF
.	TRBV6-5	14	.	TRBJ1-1	TGTGCCAGCACCGACGGGGGGATTCACACTGAAGCTTTCTTT	CASTDGGIHTEAFF
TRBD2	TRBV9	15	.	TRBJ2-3	TGTGCCAGCAGCGTAGCCCGGGGGGAGACAGATACGCAGTATTTT	CASSVARGETDTQYF